This T cell receptor (beta chain) is from a study of tissue T cells after allogeneic stem cell transplantation. Study-wide context: Every graft-versus-host disease patient had gastrointestinal disease and got several lines of graft-versus-host disease therapy. Recipient PBMCs from before transplant existed for 5 or 6 GVHD patients. CD3+ T cells were flow-sorted when enough cells; otherwise DNA extracted directly.

This clone was detected once. The data were produced by immunoSEQ multiplex PCR, yet TCRdb's version contains in-frame clones alone and is incomplete. In the table there are 35,000 to 50,000 clones, just under 95% of which are singletons. In germline, CDR1 is MNHEY, CDR2 SVGEGT. The length of the CDR3 is 13 residues. Trimming cost V 0 bases and J 5 bases, with 7 bases left between them. This chain links TRBV6-2 or TRBV6-3 with TRBJ1-1; D gene uncertain. The sequenced sample was blood, obtained before transplantation. The receptor was isolated from a woman aged 35-70 years who later had graft-versus-host disease after an allogeneic stem cell transplant. CDR3 in DNA: TGTGCCAGCAGTTACTCTTGGGAGACTGAAGCTTTCTTT. Its translation: CASSYSWETEAFF.